This T cell receptor beta chain was captured in a study of shared clonotypes between healthy human individuals. The CDR3 spans 15 residues. The germline gives CDR1 SNHLY, CDR2 FYNNEI. Deletions cut 4 bases from V and 5 bases from J, with 15 bases between. Sequencing was performed with immunoSEQ multiplex PCR; in TCRdb, only in-frame clones are kept and a portion is missing. The profile covers about 2 million clones, with 95% appearing a single time and approximately 0.13% taken by the ten largest. What was sequenced was naive CD4+ T cells sorted from blood. Stated subset: CD45RA+ positively selected. The rearrangement links TRBV2 to TRBJ2-1; the D gene is possibly TRBD1 (6 bases). This clonotype was obtained from a man in his late teens or twenties in good health. The CDR3 is CASSATQGMNNEQFF. The DNA for the CDR3 is TGTGCCAGCAGTGCCACCCAGGGGATGAACAATGAGCAGTTCTTC.